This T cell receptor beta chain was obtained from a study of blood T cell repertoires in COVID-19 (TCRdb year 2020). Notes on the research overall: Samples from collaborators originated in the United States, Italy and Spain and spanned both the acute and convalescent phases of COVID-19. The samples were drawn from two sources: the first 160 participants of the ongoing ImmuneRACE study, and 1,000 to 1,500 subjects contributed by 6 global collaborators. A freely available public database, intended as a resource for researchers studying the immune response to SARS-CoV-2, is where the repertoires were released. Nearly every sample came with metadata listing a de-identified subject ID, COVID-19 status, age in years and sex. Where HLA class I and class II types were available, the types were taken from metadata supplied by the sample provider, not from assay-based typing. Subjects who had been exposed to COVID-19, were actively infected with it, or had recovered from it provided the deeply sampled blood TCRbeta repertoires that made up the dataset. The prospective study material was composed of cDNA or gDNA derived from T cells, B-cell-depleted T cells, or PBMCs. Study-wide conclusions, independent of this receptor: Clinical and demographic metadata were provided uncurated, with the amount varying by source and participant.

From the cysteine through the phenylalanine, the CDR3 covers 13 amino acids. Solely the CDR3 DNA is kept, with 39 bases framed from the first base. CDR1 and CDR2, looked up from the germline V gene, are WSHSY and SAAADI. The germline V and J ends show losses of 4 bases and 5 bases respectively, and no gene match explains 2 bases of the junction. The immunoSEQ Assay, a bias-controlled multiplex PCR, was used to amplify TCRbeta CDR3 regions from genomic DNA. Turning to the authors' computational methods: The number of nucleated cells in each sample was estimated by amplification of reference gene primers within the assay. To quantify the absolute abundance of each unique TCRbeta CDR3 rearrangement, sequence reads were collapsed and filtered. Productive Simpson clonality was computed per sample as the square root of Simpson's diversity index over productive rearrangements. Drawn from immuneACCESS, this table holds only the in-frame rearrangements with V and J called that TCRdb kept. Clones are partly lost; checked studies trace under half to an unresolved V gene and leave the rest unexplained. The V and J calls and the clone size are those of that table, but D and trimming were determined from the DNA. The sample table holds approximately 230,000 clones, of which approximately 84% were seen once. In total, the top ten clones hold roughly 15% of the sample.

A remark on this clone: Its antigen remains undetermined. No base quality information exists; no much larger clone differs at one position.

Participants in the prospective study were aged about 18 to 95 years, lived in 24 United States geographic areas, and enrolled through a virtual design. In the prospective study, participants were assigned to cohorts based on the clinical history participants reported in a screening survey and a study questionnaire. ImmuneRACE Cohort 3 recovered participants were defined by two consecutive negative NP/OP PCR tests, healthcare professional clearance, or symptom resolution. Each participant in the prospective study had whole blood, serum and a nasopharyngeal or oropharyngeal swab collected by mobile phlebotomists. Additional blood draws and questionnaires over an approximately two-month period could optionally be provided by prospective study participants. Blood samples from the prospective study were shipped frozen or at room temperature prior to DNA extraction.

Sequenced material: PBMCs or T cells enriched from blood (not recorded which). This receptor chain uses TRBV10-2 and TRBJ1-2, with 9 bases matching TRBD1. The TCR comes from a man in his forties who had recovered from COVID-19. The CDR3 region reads CASSGQGGYGYTF. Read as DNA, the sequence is TGCGCCAGCAGTGGACAGGGGGGATATGGCTACACCTTC.